This TCR beta chain emerged from a study of brain T cells in children with intractable seizures. Study conclusions and caveats: Absence of clones before surgery may stem from lower sequencing depth. Patients' HCMV serostatus was unknown; virus specificity rests on CDR3 similarity alone.

Some clones are missing from TCRdb's copy, which holds only in-frame ones; the method was immunoSEQ multiplex PCR. The sample has tens of thousands of clones; roughly 89% are singletons. Surgery cases with the highest brain T cell transcript signatures were chosen for sequencing. The V gene's germline CDR1 is MNHEY and CDR2 SMNVEV (reference sequence). The V and J ends lost 5 bases and 6 bases, in that order; junction bases with no gene match: 12. The CDR3 runs to 16 residues. This clone is a singleton in its sample. Its target is unknown. The sequences come from peripheral blood, collected at surgery. This TCR was sampled from a girl aged 2-10 years with Rasmussen encephalitis and intractable seizures. The rearrangement links TRBV27 to TRBJ2-1; 8 bases fit TRBD2. This chain's CDR3 is CASSPGAGARSNEQFF. In DNA, the CDR3 is TGTGCCAGCAGTCCAGGAGCGGGAGCGAGATCCAATGAGCAGTTCTTC.